This entry features one TCR beta chain sequence. Its cognate antigen is unknown. The entry originates in a study of vaccination and CD4 T cells after COVID-19. About the study: Overlapping spike peptides served as the stimulus for the cells. These peptides came from SARS-CoV-2 and from the common cold coronaviruses HCoV-NL63, HCoV-OC43 and HCoV-229E.

Treatment: 10-day PBMC culture with coronavirus spike peptide pools or control peptides (ViraFEST assay). Harvesting of the unexposed donor's CD4+ T cells predated the COVID-19 pandemic (2011-2018). Once peptide pools had expanded antigen-specific T cells, ViraFEST sequenced TCRs. Having spent roughly 11 days in culture, CD4+ T cells were then isolated by negative selection. Cultured CD4+ T-cell DNA underwent Oncomine TCR Beta short-read sequencing. It was from cultured CD4+ T cells that genomic DNA was extracted. Each CDR3 protein gets one entry after TCRdb re-called the PCR reads with MiXCR. The table records 7,000 to 9,500 distinct CDR3 sequences, roughly 27% of them present only once. Regarding the study as a whole: Median SARS-CoV-2-reactive clonotype numbers went from roughly 22 to 38; this increase was not significant.

V lost 4 bases, J lost 0 bases, and 14 bases lay in between. This CDR3 is 15 amino acids long. Germline assignment: CDR1 SGHRS and CDR2 YFSETQ. This sequence joins TRBV5-1 and TRBJ2-7; perhaps TRBD2 as D (7 bases). The receptor was derived from a human donor in good health. Sequencing was done on a sample of CD4+ T cells from blood, cultured in vitro. Written as DNA, the CDR3 is TGCGCCAGCAGCCCCGCGGGGGCCATCTCCTACGAGCAGTACTTC. Translating gives CASSPAGAISYEQYF.